These 28 T cell receptor beta chains share one sample of origin, sequenced in a study of T-cell memory formation after mild COVID-19. TCRdb fed the 5' RACE reads into MiXCR, producing one record per CDR3 protein. Here the sample spans about 350,000 distinct CDR3 sequences, about an eighth being singletons. The sequenced material came from PBMCs or a T cell subset sorted from them (not recorded which). The receptors here all came from a man aged 18 to 30 who had mild COVID-19 (a few samples of this study predate the infection). Cell type and time point are not known.

The V gene is TRBV27, the J gene TRBJ1-1; 9 bases match TRBD1. CDR3 length: 13 residues. CDR1 and CDR2 from the germline V gene are MNHEY and SMNVEV (reference sequence). Unmatched junction bases numbered 4, after V lost 0 bases and J lost 11 bases. CDR3 nucleotides: TGTGCCAGCAGTTTATCGAGACAGGGGGTGGCTTTCTTT. It codes for CASSLSRQGVAFF.

This clonotype showed up just a few times. V is TRBV5-5 and J is TRBJ1-1; D is undetermined. The V end lost 0 bases, the J end lost 3 bases, and 6 bases lay between the germline ends. CDR3 length: 13 amino acids. Germline values: CDR1 SGHKS, CDR2 YYEKEE (reference sequence). In nucleotides, the CDR3 is TGTGCCAGCAGCTTGGAGTGGCACACTGAAGCTTTCTTT. This gives the protein CASSLEWHTEAFF.

This clonotype has only one observation. This chain links TRBV27 with TRBJ2-7; 7 bases agree with TRBD1. Germline V CDR1 and CDR2: MNHEY, SMNVEV (reference sequence). V was clipped by 2 bases and J by 6 bases; unmatched bases: 10. This CDR3 is built from 15 residues. In DNA, the CDR3 is TGTGCCAGCAGTTTAACCCTGCAGGGGGTGGTCGAGCAGTACTTC. It translates to CASSLTLQGVVEQYF.

The chain's CDR3 is CASSEERHSYEQYV. The CDR3 coding sequence is TGTGCCAGCAGTGAAGAGAGGCATTCCTACGAGCAGTACGTC. The chain couples TRBV6-1 to TRBJ2-7; no clear D gene. V dropped 1 base and J dropped 1 base, with 8 bases sitting between them. Germline lookup yields CDR1 MNHNS and CDR2 SASEGT. This CDR3 spans 14 amino acids.

The CDR3 DNA sequence: TGCAGTGCTAGACGTGGCAGGGTGACTGAAGCTTTCTTT. Its translation: CSARRGRVTEAFF. This sequence joins TRBV20-1 and TRBJ1-1, with a tentative D call TRBD1 (5 bases). Per the germline V gene, CDR1 is DFQATT and CDR2 is SNEGSKA (reference sequence). The V end lost 2 bases, the J end lost 5 bases, and 12 bases lay between the germline ends. The CDR3 runs to 13 residues.

There are a few counts of this clonotype. J is TRBJ1-4 and V is TRBV10-3; weak D call: TRBD1 (5 bases). With 5 bases removed from V and 10 bases from J, the gap between germline ends came to 14 bases. This CDR3 region has 13 residues. Germline loops: CDR1 ENHRY, CDR2 SYGVKD. The CDR3 loop reads CAISFRAEGKLFF. CDR3 DNA: TGTGCCATCAGTTTCAGGGCAGAGGGAAAACTGTTTTTT.

The rearrangement links TRBV5-8 to TRBJ1-5; D remains unclear. This CDR3 has 17 residues. Trimming cost V 4 bases and J 4 bases, with 21 bases left between them. CDR1 and CDR2 (germline): SGHTS, YDEGEE. The CDR3 spells CASSPNFARTINQPQHF. DNA of the CDR3: TGTGCCAGCAGCCCCAACTTTGCGCGGACGATAAATCAGCCCCAGCATTTT.

In this sample, this clonotype turned up a few times. The J gene is TRBJ1-2, the V gene TRBV10-2, with D possibly being TRBD1 (5 bases). Germline CDR1 WSHSY, CDR2 SAAADI. V dropped 2 bases and J dropped 0 bases, with 13 bases sitting between them. This CDR3 comprises 16 residues. CDR3: CASSEIGDLANYGYTF. Here the CDR3 DNA reads TGCGCCAGCAGTGAGATAGGGGACCTCGCTAACTATGGCTACACCTTC.

This clonotype appeared a few times. The chain recombines TRBV7-3 with TRBJ2-1; 8 bases agree with TRBD1. Germline CDR1 is SGHTA and CDR2 is FQGTGA. V lost 2 bases, J lost 5 bases, and 5 bases stayed unmatched. This CDR3 has 15 amino acids. DNA of the CDR3: TGTGCCAGCAGCTTACAGGGGGCCGGAAACAATGAGCAGTTCTTC. Residues: CASSLQGAGNNEQFF.

The CDR3 here is CSARYWGQGADDTQYF. The DNA for the CDR3 is TGCAGTGCTAGATATTGGGGGCAGGGGGCCGATGATACGCAGTATTTT. The chain is built from TRBV20-1 and TRBJ2-3; 8 bases are shared with TRBD1. CDR3 length: 16 residues. Germline lookup yields CDR1 DFQATT and CDR2 SNEGSKA (reference sequence). V dropped 2 bases and J dropped 6; count of bases not matched to a gene: 13.

The chain has TRBV9 and TRBJ2-3; D possibly uses TRBD1 or TRBD2 (6 bases each). The CDR3 runs to 15 residues. Trimming left V 6 bases short and J 2 bases short, with 16 bases between. Per the germline V gene, CDR1 is SGDLS and CDR2 is YYNGEE. DNA of the CDR3: TGTGCCAGCACCCCAGGAGGGGGATACACAGATACGCAGTATTTT. Translated: CASTPGGGYTDTQYF.

The chain links TRBV6-2 or TRBV6-3 to TRBJ2-5; D gene unclear. This CDR3 comprises 13 residues. CDR1 is MNHEY, CDR2 SVGEGT, per germline. Trimming pared 5 bases from V and 2 bases from J, leaving 9 bases between. The CDR3 loop is CASSPRLQETQYF. The CDR3 bases are TGTGCCAGCAGTCCCCGGTTGCAAGAGACCCAGTACTTC.

In its sample, this clonotype was seen a few times. V is TRBV6-1 and J is TRBJ2-3, with TRBD2 matching 8 bases. The CDR3 loop spans 17 amino acids. CDR1 MNHNS and CDR2 SASEGT come from the germline V gene. J was trimmed by 3 bases and V by 4 bases; bases with no gene match: 12. The CDR3 region is CASSARSGSGVTDTQYF. CDR3 DNA sequence: TGTGCCAGCAGTGCCCGTTCCGGTAGCGGGGTTACAGATACGCAGTATTTT.

The gene calls are TRBV7-9 and TRBJ1-1; D gene ambiguous. V lost 6 bases and J lost 3, with 14 bases in between. Germline V gene lookup returns CDR1 SEHNR and CDR2 FQNEAQ (reference sequence). This CDR3 has 14 amino acids. Written as DNA, the CDR3 is TGTGCCAGCAGTGCCGACATCGGGGACACTGAAGCTTTCTTT. Amino acid sequence: CASSADIGDTEAFF.

This rearrangement joins TRBV27 to TRBJ1-2; 7 nucleotides line up with TRBD1. The germline CDR1 and CDR2 sequences are MNHEY and SMNVEV (reference sequence). This CDR3 comprises 17 residues. V shed 1 base, J shed 6 bases, and the junction held 14 bases outside the gene matches. CDR3 nucleotides: TGTGCCAGCAGTTTATTCCCTCCACAGGGGCCCCTAGATGGCTACACCTTC. Encoded protein: CASSLFPPQGPLDGYTF.

The gene calls are TRBV15 and TRBJ1-2; a weak D match, TRBD1 (6 bases). The CDR3 is made up of 15 amino acids. Germline values: CDR1 LNHNV, CDR2 YYDKDF (reference sequence). Trimming shortened V by 0 bases and J by 4 bases, and 12 bases separated the two germline ends. Here the CDR3 DNA reads TGTGCCACCAGCAGAGAAGCAGGGGCCATCTATGGCTACACCTTC. Its translation: CATSREAGAIYGYTF.

The CDR3 protein is CAWSPGTGGSDEQFF. The CDR3 bases are TGTGCCTGGAGTCCGGGGACAGGGGGTTCGGATGAGCAGTTCTTC. The chain employs TRBV30 and TRBJ2-1, with TRBD1 identical over 11 bases. V gave up 2 bases and J gave up 8 bases; unmatched junction bases: 8. Germline loops: CDR1 GTSNPN, CDR2 SVGIG (reference sequence). This CDR3 contains 15 residues.

The genes are TRBV20-1 and TRBJ2-6; D is perhaps TRBD2 (6 bases). CDR3 size: 15 residues. Germline CDR1 reads DFQATT; CDR2 reads SNEGSKA (reference sequence). Trimming stripped 4 bases from V and 2 bases from J, with 12 bases between. CDR3 amino acids: CSATAGGPGANVLTF. The CDR3 region has the DNA TGCAGTGCTACCGCCGGGGGACCTGGGGCCAACGTCCTGACTTTC.

The chain recombines TRBV11-2 with TRBJ1-1; 8 bases line up with TRBD1. J lost 3 bases, V lost 6 bases, and 9 bases had no gene match. The CDR3 sequence is 15 residues long. Germline V gene data show CDR1 as SGHAT and CDR2 as FQNNGV. CDR3 protein: CASRGPGTGDTEAFF. In nucleotides, the CDR3 is TGTGCCAGCAGGGGCCCCGGGACAGGAGACACTGAAGCTTTCTTT.

Ten or more counts support this clonotype. The chain employs TRBV12-3 or TRBV12-4 and TRBJ2-5; no reliable D call. The CDR3 extends over 14 amino acids. V lost 1 base and J 2 bases, leaving 8 bases between the germline ends. For the CDR3, the DNA is TGTGCCAGCAGTTTAGGGATGACGCAAGAGACCCAGTACTTC. It translates to CASSLGMTQETQYF.

This clonotype was detected a few times. CDR3 residues: CSAAGNEQFF. The DNA for the CDR3 is TGCAGTGCGGCGGGCAATGAGCAGTTCTTC. J is TRBJ2-1 and V is TRBV20-1; tentatively, D is TRBD2 (5 bases). The germline V gene has CDR1 DFQATT and CDR2 SNEGSKA (reference sequence). V lost 6 bases and J lost 6, with 6 bases in between. The CDR3 loop spans 10 amino acids.

This clonotype was found a few times. The gene calls are TRBV28 and TRBJ2-7; the D is unclear. V shed 5 bases and J shed 2 bases, with 7 bases lying between them. The CDR3 is 12 residues long. Germline CDR1 is MDHEN and CDR2 is SYDVKM. The CDR3 DNA reads TGTGCCAGCAGTATGGGCCCCTACGAGCAGTACGTC. Translating gives CASSMGPYEQYV.

The chain recombines TRBV7-2 with TRBJ1-5; D gene unclear. Germline CDR1 SGHTA, CDR2 FQGNSA. The CDR3 totals 15 residues. Trimming removed 1 base at V and 2 bases at J, with 9 bases between. The CDR3 region is CASSLEWGRNQPQHF. CDR3 nucleotides: TGTGCCAGCAGCTTAGAATGGGGTCGCAATCAGCCCCAGCATTTT.

This clonotype has at least ten counts. The chain combines TRBV7-9 with TRBJ2-2; TRBD1 or TRBD2 may be the D gene (5 bases each). The CDR3 is made up of 13 amino acids. Germline V CDR1 and CDR2: SEHNR, FQNEAQ (reference sequence). Trimming shortened V by 11 bases and J by 0 bases, and 10 bases separated the two germline ends. CDR3 nucleotide sequence: TGTGCCCTCGGGGACGCGAACACCGGGGAGCTGTTTTTT. Protein product: CALGDANTGELFF.

This clonotype was detected a few times. CDR3 sequence: CASSTGTGAAPEQFF. The CDR3, as DNA: TGTGCCAGCAGCACCGGGACAGGGGCCGCCCCTGAGCAGTTCTTC. J is TRBJ2-1 and V is TRBV11-2, with 10 bases aligning to TRBD1. This CDR3 region has 15 residues. The V and J ends lost 5 bases and 9 bases, in that order; junction bases with no gene match: 10. The germline V gene has CDR1 SGHAT and CDR2 FQNNGV.

J is TRBJ2-1 and V is TRBV18, with 11 bases that match TRBD2. Looked up from germline, CDR1 is KGHSH and CDR2 is LQKENI. This CDR3 spans 13 amino acids. Losses at the gene ends were 3 bases for V and 8 bases for J; bases not matched to a gene: 0. CDR3 amino acids: CASSPTSGDEQFF. The CDR3 nucleotides read TGTGCCAGCTCACCGACTAGCGGGGATGAGCAGTTCTTC.

This clonotype was observed a handful of times. In DNA, the CDR3 is TGTGCCAGCGGAGGGGCCCGAAGTGCGAACACCGGGGAGCTGTTTTTT. Translating gives CASGGARSANTGELFF. The rearrangement joins TRBV12-3 or TRBV12-4 to TRBJ2-2, with D perhaps matching TRBD2 (6 bases). The CDR3 is 16 residues long. Deletions cut 8 bases from V and 0 bases from J, with 16 bases between.

The chain combines TRBV6-5 with TRBJ2-2; 9 bases map to TRBD1. The CDR3 is 15 residues long. Germline lookup yields CDR1 MNHEY and CDR2 SVGAGI. The V gene end was trimmed by 2 bases and the J gene end by 4 bases; junction bases not matched to a gene: 2. In nucleotides, the CDR3 is TGTGCCAGCAGTTACGGGACAGGGATCACCGGGGAGCTGTTTTTT. Its translation: CASSYGTGITGELFF.